These 27 T cell receptor beta chains were sequenced from one sample in a study of shared clonotypes between healthy human individuals. CD45RO-negative cells were positively selected for CCR7, leaving out terminally differentiated effector memory CD45RA+ cells. The assay was immunoSEQ multiplex PCR, and TCRdb's table has in-frame clones only and misses some. The sample contains hundreds of thousands of clones, about 92% of which appear only once. Sequencing input: naive CD8+ T cells sorted from blood. The receptors originated from a man aged 30-40 years in good health.

The chain links TRBV6-1 to TRBJ2-7; D is tentatively TRBD1 or TRBD2 (5 bases each). The CDR3 spans 15 residues. Germline V gene sequence: CDR1 MNHNS, CDR2 SASEGT. Trimming removed 4 bases from V and 1 base from J, with 14 bases in between. The CDR3 loop reads CASSVFGTPSYEQYF. The CDR3 DNA reads TGTGCCAGCAGTGTTTTCGGGACCCCTTCCTACGAGCAGTACTTC.

This rearrangement joins TRBV6-6 to TRBJ1-1; 10 positions agree with TRBD1. Trimming removed 7 bases from V and 3 bases from J; junction bases left unmatched: 2. Germline loops: CDR1 MNHNY, CDR2 SVGAGI (reference sequence). The CDR3 loop spans 13 amino acids. CDR3 bases: TGTGCCAGCACCGACAGGGGGCACACTGAAGCTTTCTTT. This sequence encodes CASTDRGHTEAFF.

The chain joins TRBV7-9 to TRBJ2-5; TRBD2 agrees at 11 bases. The CDR3 loop spans 18 amino acids. CDR1 is SEHNR, CDR2 FQNEAQ, per germline (reference sequence). V was clipped by 5 bases and J by 0 bases; unmatched bases: 11. The CDR3 DNA reads as TGTGCCAGCAGCCCCCCCTCGGGTAGCGGGAGGGACCAAGAGACCCAGTACTTC. Translation: CASSPPSGSGRDQETQYF.

The V and J genes are TRBV27 and TRBJ2-7; TRBD1 matches at 8 bases. V lost 4 bases, J lost 3 bases, and 5 bases stayed unmatched. In germline, CDR1 is MNHEY, CDR2 SMNVEV (reference sequence). The CDR3 contains 14 residues. The CDR3: CASSSVQGDYEQYF. CDR3 in DNA: TGTGCCAGCAGTTCCGTACAGGGGGACTACGAGCAGTACTTC.

To note about this clone: Other DNA sequences in the sample encode the same CDR3. The chain is built from TRBV11-2 and TRBJ2-7; 12 bases map to TRBD1. The V gene end was trimmed by 3 bases and the J gene end by 4 bases; junction bases not matched to a gene: 1. Germline CDR1 and CDR2: SGHAT and FQNNGV. The CDR3 is 14 residues long. For the CDR3, the DNA is TGTGCCAGCAGCTTGGGACAGGGGGCTTACGAGCAGTACTTC. Protein sequence: CASSLGQGAYEQYF. Drawing the rest from reference TRBV11-2 and TRBJ2-7, the complete variable domain is EAGVAQSPRYKIIEKRQSVAFWCNPISGHATLYWYQQILGQGPKLLIQFQNNGVVDDSQLPKDRFSAERLKGVDSTLKIQPAKLEDSAVYLCASSLGQGAYEQYFGPGTRLTVT.

This chain uses TRBV6-5 with TRBJ2-7; D may match TRBD1 or TRBD2 (5 bases each). The length of the CDR3 is 13 residues. Deletions cut 7 bases from V and 4 bases from J, with 14 bases between. CDR1 is MNHEY and CDR2 is SVGAGI in the germline V gene. CDR3 sequence reads: CASTPGPLYEQYF. CDR3 bases: TGTGCCAGCACTCCGGGACCCCTTTACGAGCAGTACTTC.

V and J are TRBV20-1 and TRBJ2-1, with D uncertain. The CDR3 runs to 11 residues. Germline CDR1 and CDR2: DFQATT and SNEGSKA (reference sequence). V gave up 4 bases and J gave up 6 bases, with 7 bases separating them. CDR3 in amino acids: CSAKVINEQFF. The CDR3 DNA follows: TGCAGTGCTAAAGTCATCAATGAGCAGTTCTTC.

This chain joins TRBV11-2 and TRBJ2-2; 10 bases line up with TRBD2. Germline CDR1 and CDR2: SGHAT and FQNNGV. The V segment lost 7 bases and the J segment 6 bases; nucleotides outside the gene matches: 8. CDR3 length equals 15 residues. DNA of the CDR3: TGTGCCAGCAAAGCGGGAGGGCTGAAGGCCGGGGAGCTGTTTTTT. Residues: CASKAGGLKAGELFF.

This chain joins TRBV7-9 and TRBJ2-7, with TRBD1 identical over 10 bases. The V segment lost 4 bases and the J segment 5 bases; nucleotides outside the gene matches: 8. Germline V gene sequence: CDR1 SEHNR, CDR2 FQNEAQ (reference sequence). The CDR3 consists of 15 residues. The CDR3 sequence is CASSSRDRGTHEQYF. DNA for the CDR3: TGTGCCAGCAGCTCACGGGACAGGGGTACCCACGAGCAGTACTTC.

The chain combines TRBV23-1 with TRBJ2-2; 9 bases map to TRBD1. TRBV23-1 qualifies as an ORF whose function is uncertain. The CDR3 loop spans 17 amino acids. V shed 0 bases, J shed 5 bases, and the junction held 7 bases outside the gene matches. The CDR3: CASSQSRSGQGTGELFF. The CDR3 DNA is TGCGCCAGCAGTCAATCGCGGTCGGGACAGGGTACCGGGGAGCTGTTTTTT.

This chain connects TRBV11-2 to TRBJ2-7, with 8 bases that match TRBD2. Germline V gives CDR1 SGHAT, CDR2 FQNNGV. With V trimmed by 5 bases and J by 2 bases, 8 bases remained unmatched. The CDR3 is 15 amino acids. The CDR3 sequence: CASSRAPLAAYEQYF. The CDR3 DNA reads TGTGCCAGCAGCCGAGCCCCACTAGCGGCCTACGAGCAGTACTTC.

This chain joins TRBV29-1 and TRBJ1-1, with D maybe TRBD1 (5 bases). CDR1 SQVTM and CDR2 ANQGSEA come from the germline V gene. This CDR3 contains 11 residues. V lost 5 bases, J lost 3 bases, and 7 bases lay in between. This CDR3 reads CSVRRDTEAFF. In nucleotides, the CDR3 is TGCAGCGTTCGCAGGGACACTGAAGCTTTCTTT.

The chain is built from TRBV5-8 and TRBJ2-3; D might be TRBD1 or TRBD2, each matching 5 bases. Trimming left V 4 bases short and J 2 bases short, with 14 bases between. CDR1 and CDR2 (germline): SGHTS, YDEGEE. The CDR3 covers 15 residues. The CDR3 nucleotides are TGTGCCAGCAGCCCGGGGCAGGGTTCCACAGATACGCAGTATTTT. Residues: CASSPGQGSTDTQYF.

A single count supports this clone. CDR3 loop: CASSELGAGYEQYF. The CDR3 DNA reads TGTGCCAGCAGTGAGTTGGGGGCAGGGTACGAGCAGTACTTC. The chain joins TRBV6-1 to TRBJ2-7; D possibly corresponds to TRBD1 (6 bases). This CDR3 region has 14 residues. Germline-derived CDR1 and CDR2 are MNHNS and SASEGT. V lost 3 bases to trimming and J lost 4 bases, with 13 bases between them.

The chain joins TRBV6-5 to TRBJ2-2, with D uncertain. Trimming left V 4 bases short and J 6 bases short, with 6 bases between. The CDR3 is 12 amino acids. The germline V gene has CDR1 MNHEY and CDR2 SVGAGI. This CDR3 reads CASSSGSGELFF. CDR3 coding DNA: TGTGCCAGCAGTTCTGGGTCCGGGGAGCTGTTTTTT.

Concerning this clone: The same CDR3 also results from other DNA sequences found in this sample. The DNA for the CDR3 is TGCGCCAGCAGTGACCGATACAATGAGCAGTTCTTC. The encoded protein is CASSDRYNEQFF. This chain connects TRBV10-1 to TRBJ2-1, with D unclear. The V end was cut by 3 bases, the J end by 4 bases, with 4 bases between. This CDR3 comprises 12 residues. Germline assignment: CDR1 WNHNN and CDR2 SYGVQD (reference sequence).

The chain has TRBV11-2 and TRBJ2-3; no clear D gene. The CDR3 length is 14 residues. The V gene's germline CDR1 is SGHAT and CDR2 FQNNGV. V lost 5 bases to trimming and J lost 5 bases, with 14 bases between them. In nucleotides, the CDR3 is TGTGCCAGCAGCACTTACTCCTGGGGAGATACGCAGTATTTT. Its protein is CASSTYSWGDTQYF.

The chain is built from TRBV7-9 and TRBJ2-5; D is tentatively TRBD1 or TRBD2 (5 bases each). Trimming took 5 bases from V and 5 from J, leaving 15 bases between them. The V gene's germline CDR1 is SEHNR and CDR2 FQNEAQ (reference sequence). The CDR3 spans 14 residues. The CDR3 spells CASSPRVGRETQYF. CDR3 in DNA: TGTGCCAGCAGCCCTAGGGTGGGACGGGAGACCCAGTACTTC.

The chain links TRBV11-3 to TRBJ2-1, with a weak D call TRBD2 (5 bases). The V end lost 5 bases, the J end lost 10 bases, and 15 bases lay between the germline ends. This CDR3 has 13 residues. The germline V gene has CDR1 SGHNT and CDR2 YENEEA. The CDR3, as DNA: TGTGCCAGCAGCCAAGGAGGAGTCACGGAGCAGTTCTTC. It codes for CASSQGGVTEQFF.

This clone was recorded only once. J is TRBJ2-3 and V is TRBV7-2; a weak D match, TRBD1 (6 bases). This CDR3 is built from 13 residues. Trimming shortened V by 4 bases and J by 5 bases, and 10 bases separated the two germline ends. Germline V gene sequence: CDR1 SGHTA, CDR2 FQGNSA. In DNA form, the CDR3 reads TGTGCCAGCAGCTGGGGGCCTGAAGATACGCAGTATTTT. The encoded protein is CASSWGPEDTQYF.

This chain connects TRBV28 to TRBJ2-7, with D perhaps given as TRBD1 or TRBD2 (6 bases each). Germline V gene data show CDR1 as MDHEN and CDR2 as SYDVKM. The CDR3 is made up of 14 amino acids. Trimming shortened V by 3 bases and J by 6 bases, and 15 bases separated the two germline ends. The CDR3 loop reads CASSFPEGGLEQYF. The CDR3 region has the DNA TGTGCCAGCAGTTTCCCAGAGGGGGGCCTCGAGCAGTACTTC.

V and J are TRBV29-1 and TRBJ2-1; 7 nucleotides match TRBD2. The CDR3 consists of 12 residues. CDR1 SQVTM and CDR2 ANQGSEA come from the germline V gene. V shed 8 bases, J shed 6 bases, and the junction held 7 bases outside the gene matches. The chain's CDR3 is CSTEGRGNEQFF. For the CDR3, the DNA is TGCAGCACAGAGGGGAGGGGCAATGAGCAGTTCTTC.

V gene TRBV11-2 combines with J gene TRBJ2-5; possibly TRBD1 for D (6 bases). V lost 10 bases and J lost 3, with 12 bases in between. The germline V gene has CDR1 SGHAT and CDR2 FQNNGV. This CDR3 spans 12 amino acids. For the CDR3, the DNA is TGTGCCACAGGGGACGGGGAAGAGACCCAGTACTTC. It is translated as CATGDGEETQYF. Full variable domain (rest looked up from reference TRBV11-2 and TRBJ2-5): EAGVAQSPRYKIIEKRQSVAFWCNPISGHATLYWYQQILGQGPKLLIQFQNNGVVDDSQLPKDRFSAERLKGVDSTLKIQPAKLEDSAVYLCATGDGEETQYFGPGTRLLVL.

This clone is a singleton in its sample. CDR3 bases: TGTGCCAGCAGCTTAGGGGACAGGAGGTTCGAGCAGTACTTC. Its translation: CASSLGDRRFEQYF. This sequence joins TRBV11-2 and TRBJ2-7; TRBD1 agrees at 8 bases. The CDR3 consists of 14 residues. Germline V lookup: CDR1 SGHAT, CDR2 FQNNGV. V was pared by 1 base and J by 6 bases, with 5 bases of the junction left unmatched.

This rearrangement joins TRBV2 to TRBJ1-5; D might be TRBD1 (6 bases). Deletions cut 6 bases from V and 1 base from J, with 13 bases between. Germline V gene lookup returns CDR1 SNHLY and CDR2 FYNNEI. This CDR3 comprises 15 residues. The CDR3 reads CASSLRGGSNQPQHF. Written as DNA, the CDR3 is TGTGCCAGCAGCCTCCGTGGGGGCAGCAATCAGCCCCAGCATTTT. The full variable domain, in which reference TRBV2 and TRBJ1-5 provide the parts outside the CDR3, is EPEVTQTPSHQVTQMGQEVILRCVPISNHLYFYWYRQILGQKVEFLVSFYNNEISEKSEIFDDQFSVERPDGSNFTLKIRSTKLEDSAMYFCASSLRGGSNQPQHFGDGTRLSIL.

This rearrangement joins TRBV28 to TRBJ2-1; either TRBD1 or TRBD2 may fit D (7 bases each). CDR1 is MDHEN, CDR2 SYDVKM, per germline. CDR3 length equals 15 residues. The V gene lost 11 bases and the J gene lost 2 bases, with 19 bases spanning the gap. The CDR3 DNA is TGTGCCGGAGGGAGGGACAGAATGACCTACAATGAGCAGTTCTTC. Its protein product is CAGGRDRMTYNEQFF.

V is TRBV21-1 and J is TRBJ1-5; TRBD1 was called by the table and not checked on the DNA. TRBV21-1 is noted as a pseudogene. The CDR3 covers 16 residues. Here the CDR3 reads CASSPQGTGDVQPQHF. DNA for the CDR3: TGTGCCAGCAGCCCCCAAGGGACAGGGGACGTTCAGCCCCAGCATTTT.